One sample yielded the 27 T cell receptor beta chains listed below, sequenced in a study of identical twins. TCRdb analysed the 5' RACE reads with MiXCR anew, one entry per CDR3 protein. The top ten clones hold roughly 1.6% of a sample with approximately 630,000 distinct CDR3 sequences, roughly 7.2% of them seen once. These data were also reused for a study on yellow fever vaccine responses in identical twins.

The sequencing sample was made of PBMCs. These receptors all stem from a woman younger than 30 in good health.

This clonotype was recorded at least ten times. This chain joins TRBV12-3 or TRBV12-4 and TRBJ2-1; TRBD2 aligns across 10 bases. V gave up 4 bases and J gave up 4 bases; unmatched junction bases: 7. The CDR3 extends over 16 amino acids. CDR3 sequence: CASSSDLAGGYNEQFF. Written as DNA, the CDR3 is TGTGCCAGCAGTTCGGATTTAGCGGGGGGATACAATGAGCAGTTCTTC.

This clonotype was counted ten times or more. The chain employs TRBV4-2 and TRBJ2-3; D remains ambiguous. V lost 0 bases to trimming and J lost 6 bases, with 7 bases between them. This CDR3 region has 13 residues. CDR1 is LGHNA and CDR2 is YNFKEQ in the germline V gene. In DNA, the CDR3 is TGTGCCAGCAGCCAAGAAGGAAGTGATACGCAGTATTTT. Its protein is CASSQEGSDTQYF.

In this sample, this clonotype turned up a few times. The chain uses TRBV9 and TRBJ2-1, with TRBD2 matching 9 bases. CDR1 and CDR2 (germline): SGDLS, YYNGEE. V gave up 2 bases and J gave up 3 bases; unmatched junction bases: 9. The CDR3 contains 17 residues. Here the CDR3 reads CASSVSIAGAGYNEQFF. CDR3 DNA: TGTGCCAGCAGCGTGAGTATAGCGGGAGCGGGCTACAATGAGCAGTTCTTC.

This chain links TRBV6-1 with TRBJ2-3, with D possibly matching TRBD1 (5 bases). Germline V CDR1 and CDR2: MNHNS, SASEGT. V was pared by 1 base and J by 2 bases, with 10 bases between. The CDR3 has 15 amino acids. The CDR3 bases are TGTGCCAGCAGTGAAGGGTCCAGGGACACAGATACGCAGTATTTT. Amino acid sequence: CASSEGSRDTDTQYF.

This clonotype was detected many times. The CDR3, as DNA: TGTGCCAGCAGCTTAGTCACTAGCGGGAGGGCTAACACCGGGGAGCTGTTTTTT. This sequence encodes CASSLVTSGRANTGELFF. V is TRBV7-8 and J is TRBJ2-2, with 13 bases aligning to TRBD2. Per germline, CDR1 SGHVS and CDR2 FQNEAQ. The CDR3 runs 18 residues. V shed 1 base, J shed 2 bases, and the junction held 4 bases outside the gene matches. Drawing the rest from reference TRBV7-8 and TRBJ2-2, the complete variable domain is GAGVSQSPRYKVAKRGQDVALRCDPISGHVSLFWYQQALGQGPEFLTYFQNEAQLDKSGLPSDRFFAERPEGSVSTLKIQRTQQEDSAVYLCASSLVTSGRANTGELFFGEGSRLTVL.

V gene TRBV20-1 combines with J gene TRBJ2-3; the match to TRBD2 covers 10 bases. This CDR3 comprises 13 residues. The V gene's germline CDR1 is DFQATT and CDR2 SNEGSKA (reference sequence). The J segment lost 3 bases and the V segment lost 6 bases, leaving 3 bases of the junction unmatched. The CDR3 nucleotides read TGCAGTGCGCAGCGGGGGGGGACAGATACGCAGTATTTT. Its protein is CSAQRGGTDTQYF.

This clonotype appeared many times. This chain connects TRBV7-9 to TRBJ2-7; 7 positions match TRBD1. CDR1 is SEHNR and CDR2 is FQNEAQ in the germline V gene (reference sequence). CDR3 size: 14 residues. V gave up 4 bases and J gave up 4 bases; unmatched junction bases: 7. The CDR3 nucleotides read TGTGCCAGCAGCTCAGACAGGGTAGGATACGAGCAGTACTTC. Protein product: CASSSDRVGYEQYF.

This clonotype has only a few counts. CDR3 DNA: TGTGCCAGCACCCAAATGGGGGGGCAGGGACCAGATACGCAGTATTTT. It is translated as CASTQMGGQGPDTQYF. The rearrangement links TRBV7-2 to TRBJ2-3; weak D call: TRBD2 (7 bases). The CDR3 is 16 amino acids. The germline V and J ends were trimmed by 7 bases and 4 bases, with 21 bases remaining between them. Germline V gene data show CDR1 as SGHTA and CDR2 as FQGNSA.

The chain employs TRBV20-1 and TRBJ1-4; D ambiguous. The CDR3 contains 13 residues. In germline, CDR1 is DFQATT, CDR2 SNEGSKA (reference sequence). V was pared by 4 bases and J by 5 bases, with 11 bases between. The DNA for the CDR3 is TGCAGTGCTACGGACGGAATAAATGAAAAACTGTTTTTT. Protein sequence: CSATDGINEKLFF.

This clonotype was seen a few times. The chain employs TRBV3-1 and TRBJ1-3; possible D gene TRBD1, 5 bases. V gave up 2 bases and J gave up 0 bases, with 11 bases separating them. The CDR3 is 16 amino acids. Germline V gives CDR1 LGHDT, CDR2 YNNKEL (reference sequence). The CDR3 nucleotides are TGTGCCAGCAGCCAACGGGGACTGATCTCTGGAAACACCATATATTTT. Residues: CASSQRGLISGNTIYF.

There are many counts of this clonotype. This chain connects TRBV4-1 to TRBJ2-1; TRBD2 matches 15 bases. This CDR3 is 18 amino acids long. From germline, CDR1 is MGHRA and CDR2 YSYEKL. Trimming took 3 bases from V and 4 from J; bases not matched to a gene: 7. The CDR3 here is CASSQTGTSGRLYNEQFF. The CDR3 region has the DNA TGCGCCAGCAGCCAGACAGGGACTAGCGGGAGGCTTTACAATGAGCAGTTCTTC.

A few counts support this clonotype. The CDR3 here is CASRPPPSSGAHNEQFF. The CDR3 DNA follows: TGTGCCAGCAGGCCCCCCCCCTCTAGCGGAGCTCACAATGAGCAGTTCTTC. The J gene is TRBJ2-1, the V gene TRBV2; 7 nucleotides match TRBD2. Trimming at V came to 6 bases and at J to 5 bases, leaving 16 bases not matched to a gene. Germline V gene data show CDR1 as SNHLY and CDR2 as FYNNEI. This CDR3 has 17 amino acids.

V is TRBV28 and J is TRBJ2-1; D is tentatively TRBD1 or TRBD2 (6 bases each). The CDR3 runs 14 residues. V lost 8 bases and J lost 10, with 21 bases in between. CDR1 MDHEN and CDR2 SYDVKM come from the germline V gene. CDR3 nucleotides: TGTGCCAGCGCCACCCCCAAAAGGGGGGACGAGCAGTTCTTC. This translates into CASATPKRGDEQFF.

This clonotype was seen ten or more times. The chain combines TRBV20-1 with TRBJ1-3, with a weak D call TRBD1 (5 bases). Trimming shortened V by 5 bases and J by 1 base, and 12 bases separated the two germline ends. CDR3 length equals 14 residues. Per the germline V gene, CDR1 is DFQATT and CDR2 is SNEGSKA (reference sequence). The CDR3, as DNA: TGCAGTGCTGTAAAGACAGCGTCTGGAAACACCATATATTTT. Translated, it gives CSAVKTASGNTIYF.

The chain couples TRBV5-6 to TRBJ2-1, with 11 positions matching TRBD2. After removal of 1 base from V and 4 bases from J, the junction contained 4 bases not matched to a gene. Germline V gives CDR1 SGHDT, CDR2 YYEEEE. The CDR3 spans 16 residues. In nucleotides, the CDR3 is TGTGCCAGCAGCTTGATTTTAGCGGGAGGGTACAATGAGCAGTTCTTC. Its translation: CASSLILAGGYNEQFF.

As DNA, the CDR3 is TGCGCCAGCAGCCCCGGAACAGGGAAGCTATACGAGCAGTACGTC. This encodes CASSPGTGKLYEQYV. This sequence joins TRBV5-1 and TRBJ2-7, with D possibly TRBD1 on 6 matching bases. Trimming stripped 4 bases from V and 4 bases from J, with 18 bases between. The CDR3 spans 15 residues. The germline CDR1 and CDR2 sequences are SGHRS and YFSETQ.

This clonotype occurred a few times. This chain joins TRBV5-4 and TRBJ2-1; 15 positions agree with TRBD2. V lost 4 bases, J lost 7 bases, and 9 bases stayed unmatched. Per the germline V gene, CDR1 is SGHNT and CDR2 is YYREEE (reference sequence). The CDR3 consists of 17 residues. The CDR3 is CASSPGLAGGPWNEQFF. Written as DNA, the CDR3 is TGTGCCAGCAGCCCAGGACTAGCGGGAGGGCCTTGGAATGAGCAGTTCTTC.

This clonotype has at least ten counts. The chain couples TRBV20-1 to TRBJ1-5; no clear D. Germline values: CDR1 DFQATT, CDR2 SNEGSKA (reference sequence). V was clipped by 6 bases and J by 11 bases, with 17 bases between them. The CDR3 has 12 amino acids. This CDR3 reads CSALTQREAQHF. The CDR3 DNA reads TGCAGTGCGCTCACACAACGGGAAGCCCAGCATTTT.

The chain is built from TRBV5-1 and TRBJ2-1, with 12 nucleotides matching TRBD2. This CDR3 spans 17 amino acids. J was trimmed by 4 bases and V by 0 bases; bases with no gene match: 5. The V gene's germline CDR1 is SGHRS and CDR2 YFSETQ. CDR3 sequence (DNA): TGCGCCAGCAGCTTGGTACTAGCGGGGGGCCTTTACAATGAGCAGTTCTTC. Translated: CASSLVLAGGLYNEQFF.

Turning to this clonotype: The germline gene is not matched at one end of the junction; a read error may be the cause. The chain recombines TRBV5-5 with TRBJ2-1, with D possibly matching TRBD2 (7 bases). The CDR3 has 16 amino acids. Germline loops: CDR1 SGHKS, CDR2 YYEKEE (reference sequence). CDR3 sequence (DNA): TGTGCCAGCAGCGGGGGCACGGGAGGTTCCTACAATGAGCAGCTCTTC. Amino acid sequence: CASSGGTGGSYNEQLF. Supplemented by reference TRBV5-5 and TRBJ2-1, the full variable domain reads DAGVTQSPTHLIKTRGQQVTLRCSPISGHKSVSWYQQVLGQGPQFIFQYYEKEERGRGNFPDRFSARQFPNYSSELNVNALLLGDSALYLCASSGGTGGSYNEQLFGPGTRLTVL.

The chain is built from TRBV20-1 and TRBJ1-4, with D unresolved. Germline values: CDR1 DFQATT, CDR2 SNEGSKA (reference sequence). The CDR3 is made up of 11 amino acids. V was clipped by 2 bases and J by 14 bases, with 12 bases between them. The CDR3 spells CSARHARVLFF. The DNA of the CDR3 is TGCAGTGCTAGACACGCCCGGGTCCTGTTTTTT.

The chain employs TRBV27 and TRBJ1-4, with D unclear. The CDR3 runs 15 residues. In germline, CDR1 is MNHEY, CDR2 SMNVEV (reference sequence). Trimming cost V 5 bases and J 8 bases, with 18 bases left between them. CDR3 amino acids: CASSPQEGVIEKLFF. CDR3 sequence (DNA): TGTGCCAGCAGTCCCCAGGAGGGTGTGATCGAAAAACTGTTTTTT.

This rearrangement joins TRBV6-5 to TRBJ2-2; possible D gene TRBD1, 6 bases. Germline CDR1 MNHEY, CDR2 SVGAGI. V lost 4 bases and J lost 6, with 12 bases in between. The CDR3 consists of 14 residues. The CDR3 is CASSLTGISGELFF. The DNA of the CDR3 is TGTGCCAGCAGTTTAACAGGGATCTCCGGGGAGCTGTTTTTT.

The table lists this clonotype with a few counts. CDR3 region: CASSQEWTGYGYTF. The CDR3 DNA is TGTGCCAGCAGCCAAGAATGGACAGGCTATGGCTACACCTTC. The chain uses TRBV3-1 and TRBJ1-2; 7 positions agree with TRBD1. Germline loops: CDR1 LGHDT, CDR2 YNNKEL (reference sequence). CDR3 length equals 14 residues. Germline trimming cut 0 bases from V and 4 bases from J; bases unmatched to any gene: 2.

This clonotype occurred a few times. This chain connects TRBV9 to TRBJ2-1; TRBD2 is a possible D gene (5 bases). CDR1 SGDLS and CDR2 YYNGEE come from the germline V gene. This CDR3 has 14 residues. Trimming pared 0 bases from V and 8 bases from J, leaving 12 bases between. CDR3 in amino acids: CASSVVLAYHEQFF. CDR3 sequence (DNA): TGTGCCAGCAGCGTAGTCCTAGCTTACCATGAGCAGTTCTTC. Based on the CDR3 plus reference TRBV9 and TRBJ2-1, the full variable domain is DSGVTQTPKHLITATGQRVTLRCSPRSGDLSVYWYQQSLDQGLQFLIQYYNGEERAKGNILERFSAQQFPDLHSELNLSSLELGDSALYFCASSVVLAYHEQFFGPGTRLTVL.

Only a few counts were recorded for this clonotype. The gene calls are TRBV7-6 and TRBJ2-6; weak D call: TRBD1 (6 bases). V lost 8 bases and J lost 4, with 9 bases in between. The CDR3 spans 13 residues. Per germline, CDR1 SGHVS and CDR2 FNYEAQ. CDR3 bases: TGTGCCAGCTCGACAGGAGGGGCCAACGTCCTGACTTTC. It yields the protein CASSTGGANVLTF.

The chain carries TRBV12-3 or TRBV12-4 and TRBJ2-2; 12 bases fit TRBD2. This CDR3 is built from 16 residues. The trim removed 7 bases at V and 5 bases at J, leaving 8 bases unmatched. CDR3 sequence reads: CASIKGLAGGTGELFF. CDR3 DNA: TGTGCCAGCATTAAGGGACTAGCGGGTGGAACCGGGGAGCTGTTTTTT.